Below, one TCR beta chain is given with its context. The record originates from a study of radiation and T cells in renal cell carcinoma. The length of the CDR3 is 14 residues. The V end was cut by 1 base, the J end by 2 bases, with 9 bases between. Germline CDR1 and CDR2: SEHNR and FQNEAQ (reference sequence). Specified time point: blood 2 weeks post-SBRT. Specified treatment: 15 Gy SBRT to primary tumor, nephrectomy 4 weeks later. This table comes from immunoSEQ multiplex PCR, and its TCRdb copy is limited to in-frame clones, with some not included. The repertoire holds about 150,000 clones, with over 80% as singletons.

The sequence came from a woman aged 50 to 60 with renal cell carcinoma. This sequence joins TRBV7-9 and TRBJ2-7; D unclear. The sample in question was blood, obtained from a patient whose treatment included radiotherapy and nephrectomy. CDR3 amino acids: CASSLDILPYEQYF. For the CDR3, the DNA is TGTGCCAGCAGCTTAGATATACTTCCCTACGAGCAGTACTTC.